Below are 18 T cell receptor beta chains sequenced from a single sample in a study of cytomegalovirus exposure and HLA in healthy donors. Vbeta (60) and Jbeta (13) primers were used in the PCR. The repertoire was sequenced with immunoSEQ multiplex PCR; TCRdb's copy has only in-frame clones and lacks some. This repertoire shows tens of thousands of clones, less than 85% found once; its top ten account for 15% to 20%. Source material: PBMCs. The receptors come from a woman in her sixties or seventies in good health and CMV-seropositive.

The CDR3 DNA follows: TGTGCCAGCAGCCCCCTAATCCGTGTAGACGAGCAGTACTTC. It yields the protein CASSPLIRVDEQYF. The chain employs TRBV6-6 and TRBJ2-7; D remains unclear. Trimming removed 6 bases from V and 5 bases from J, with 17 bases in between. The germline V gene encodes CDR1 MNHNY and CDR2 SVGAGI (reference sequence). This CDR3 is 14 amino acids long.

Worth noting for this clone: The sample holds other DNA sequences that translate to the same CDR3. The CDR3 DNA follows: TGTGCCAGCTCACCACGGGGACAGGCTAATGAAAAACTGTTTTTT. Its translation: CASSPRGQANEKLFF. V and J are TRBV18 and TRBJ1-4, with 8 bases lining up with TRBD1. The CDR3 loop spans 15 amino acids. Germline values: CDR1 KGHSH, CDR2 LQKENI. The trim removed 1 base at V and 3 bases at J, leaving 1 base unmatched.

V usage is TRBV5-1 and J usage is TRBJ2-1; tentatively, D is TRBD1 (6 bases). Trimming removed 0 bases from V and 8 bases from J, with 15 bases in between. Germline V CDR1 and CDR2: SGHRS, YFSETQ. The CDR3 consists of 15 residues. The CDR3 sequence: CASSLGETGMDEQFF. In DNA form, the CDR3 reads TGCGCCAGCAGCTTGGGAGAAACAGGGATGGATGAGCAGTTCTTC.

This chain uses TRBV29-1 with TRBJ1-2; 7 bases line up with TRBD1. V was pared by 7 bases and J by 8 bases, with 13 bases of the junction left unmatched. CDR1 is SQVTM and CDR2 is ANQGSEA in the germline V gene. The CDR3 length is 13 residues. The CDR3 here is CSATTGERGGYTF. The CDR3 DNA reads TGCAGCGCGACCACAGGGGAACGAGGGGGCTACACCTTC.

V gene TRBV5-1 combines with J gene TRBJ2-3; 10 positions match TRBD2. V was pared by 4 bases and J by 5 bases, with 10 bases of the junction left unmatched. From germline, CDR1 is SGHRS and CDR2 YFSETQ. CDR3 length: 16 amino acids. The CDR3: CASSPPQRGGGDTQYF. The CDR3 DNA reads TGCGCCAGCAGCCCGCCCCAGCGGGGGGGCGGAGATACGCAGTATTTT.

V and J are TRBV4-3 and TRBJ1-3; D gene unclear. The germline CDR1 and CDR2 sequences are LGHNA and YSLEER. Trimming took 0 bases from V and 5 from J, leaving 11 bases between them. This CDR3 has 15 residues. The CDR3 protein is CASSQDITTRNTIYF. In nucleotides, the CDR3 is TGCGCCAGCAGCCAAGACATCACTACGCGAAACACCATATATTTT.

This clone was recorded many times. The chain employs TRBV4-3 and TRBJ1-1; the match to TRBD1 covers 9 bases. Per the germline V gene, CDR1 is LGHNA and CDR2 is YSLEER. The CDR3 runs to 17 residues. The trim removed 4 bases at V and 4 bases at J, leaving 13 bases unmatched. The CDR3 is CASSPQGAWAYSTEAFF. In DNA, the CDR3 is TGCGCCAGCAGCCCACAGGGGGCATGGGCGTATAGCACTGAAGCTTTCTTT.

The chain links TRBV7-9 to TRBJ1-5; 9 nucleotides line up with TRBD1. With V trimmed by 5 bases and J by 4 bases, 6 bases remained unmatched. The germline V gene has CDR1 SEHNR and CDR2 FQNEAQ (reference sequence). This CDR3 has 15 amino acids. The CDR3 spells CASSPMGQGNQPQHF. The CDR3, as DNA: TGTGCCAGCAGCCCGATGGGACAGGGTAATCAGCCCCAGCATTTT.

This chain joins TRBV5-6 and TRBJ2-5, with D maybe TRBD2 (5 bases). The end of the DNA is better explained by TRBJ2-7, so the J call may be wrong. The germline CDR1 and CDR2 sequences are SGHDT and YYEEEE. The CDR3 has 14 amino acids. In DNA, the CDR3 is TGTGCCAGCAGCTTGGAACTAGGAGCCTACGAGCAGTACTTC. Translating it yields CASSLELGAYEQYF.

V and J are TRBV19 and TRBJ2-2, with 7 bases fitting TRBD1. The CDR3 covers 14 residues. CDR1 LNHDA and CDR2 SQIVND come from the germline V gene (reference sequence). V shed 10 bases and J 6 bases; nucleotides not matched to a gene: 11. CDR3 bases: TGTGCCACCAAGACAGGGCGAGGGGCCGGGGAGCTGTTTTTT. It is translated as CATKTGRGAGELFF.

This chain uses TRBV4-2 with TRBJ1-3; 12 nucleotides match TRBD1. The CDR3 extends over 16 amino acids. V lost 0 bases to trimming and J lost 4 bases; unmatched junction nucleotides: 1. Germline V gives CDR1 LGHNA, CDR2 YNFKEQ. CDR3 sequence: CASSQDGTGGGNTIYF. The CDR3 DNA reads TGTGCCAGCAGCCAAGATGGGACAGGGGGCGGAAACACCATATATTTT.

As to this clone: A read error may produce the germline difference seen at one junction end. The chain uses TRBV5-6 and TRBJ1-3; 8 bases fit TRBD1. CDR1 and CDR2 from the germline V gene are SGHDT and YYEEEE. CDR3 length: 14 amino acids. The CDR3 spells CASSLQTGTGLLHF. The CDR3 DNA reads TGTGCCAGCAGCTTACAAACCGGGACAGGACTGTTGCATTTT. Full variable domain (missing parts from reference TRBV5-6 and TRBJ1-3): DAGVTQSPTHLIKTRGQQVTLRCSPKSGHDTVSWYQQALGQGPQFIFQYYEEEERQRGNFPDRFSGHQFPNYSSELNVNALLLGDSALYLCASSLQTGTGLLHFGEGSWLTVV.

The chain recombines TRBV18 with TRBJ1-2, with 11 positions matching TRBD1. Germline V gives CDR1 KGHSH, CDR2 LQKENI. J lost 7 bases, V lost 3 bases, and 4 bases had no gene match. CDR3 size: 14 residues. The CDR3 DNA sequence: TGTGCCAGCTCACCGGGACAGGGGGTCTCTGGCTACACCTTC. It specifies CASSPGQGVSGYTF.

This chain joins TRBV5-1 and TRBJ2-2; TRBD1 matches at 12 bases. V gave up 0 bases and J gave up 0 bases; unmatched junction bases: 3. Germline V gene data show CDR1 as SGHRS and CDR2 as YFSETQ. CDR3 length: 18 amino acids. In DNA, the CDR3 is TGCGCCAGCAGCTTGGCCGGGACAGGGGGCGCGAACACCGGGGAGCTGTTTTTT. Protein: CASSLAGTGGANTGELFF.

The chain uses TRBV4-2 and TRBJ2-7, with D tentatively TRBD1 (5 bases). Looked up from germline, CDR1 is LGHNA and CDR2 is YNFKEQ. The CDR3 loop spans 15 amino acids. With 1 base removed from V and 2 bases from J, the gap between germline ends came to 12 bases. The CDR3 here is CASSQGQGAPYEQYF. CDR3 nucleotide sequence: TGTGCCAGCAGCCAAGGCCAGGGCGCGCCCTACGAGCAGTACTTC.

V and J are TRBV4-3 and TRBJ2-3; D is unresolved. Germline lookup yields CDR1 LGHNA and CDR2 YSLEER. The ends were cut back, 4 bases at V and 2 bases at J, with 13 bases in the middle. The CDR3 spans 15 residues. This CDR3 is CASSRSFGYTDTQYF. The CDR3 region has the DNA TGCGCCAGCAGCCGGAGTTTCGGGTACACAGATACGCAGTATTTT.

V usage is TRBV27 and J usage is TRBJ1-5; the match to TRBD1 covers 9 bases. Germline CDR1 MNHEY, CDR2 SMNVEV (reference sequence). V was pared by 6 bases and J by 2 bases, with 14 bases of the junction left unmatched. The length of the CDR3 is 18 residues. CDR3 protein: CASRLSGTGNFRNQPQHF. As DNA, the CDR3 is TGTGCCAGCAGGCTCTCCGGGACAGGGAATTTTCGCAATCAGCCCCAGCATTTT.

The chain recombines TRBV9 with TRBJ2-3, with 16 bases fitting TRBD2. Germline CDR1 and CDR2: SGDLS and YYNGEE. Germline trimming cut 2 bases from V and 3 bases from J; bases unmatched to any gene: 6. This CDR3 is built from 18 residues. CDR3 in amino acids: CASSVEGTSGGATDTQYF. CDR3 DNA: TGTGCCAGCAGCGTGGAGGGGACTAGCGGGGGGGCGACAGATACGCAGTATTTT.